The next 31 T cell receptor beta chains were all read from a single sample in a study of shared clonotypes between healthy human individuals. Method: immunoSEQ multiplex PCR; TCRdb's copy keeps in-frame clones and lacks some. The profile shows 2 million to 2.5 million clones, around 90% of them singletons. Sequencing was performed on naive CD4+ T cells from PBMCs. Indicated subset: CD45RA+ positively selected. The receptor set was obtained from a man aged 18-30 years in good health. Some clones in this sample may be carry-over from other donors' samples.

The V gene is TRBV7-7, the J gene TRBJ2-7; no firm D call. In germline, CDR1 is SSHAT, CDR2 FNYEAQ (reference sequence). V was shortened by 6 bases and J by 1 base, with 10 bases between the two germline ends. The CDR3 spans 13 residues. The CDR3 sequence is CASSSGASYEQYF. The CDR3, as DNA: TGTGCCAGCAGTTCCGGAGCATCCTACGAGCAGTACTTC.

The chain carries TRBV7-9 and TRBJ1-2; TRBD1 matches at 7 bases. This CDR3 has 14 amino acids. Trimming cost V 0 bases and J 7 bases; bases outside gene matches: 5. Germline V gene sequence: CDR1 SEHNR, CDR2 FQNEAQ (reference sequence). CDR3 amino acids: CASSLAETGFGYTF. CDR3 in DNA: TGTGCCAGCAGCTTAGCCGAGACAGGGTTTGGCTACACCTTC.

This clone was observed a few times. This CDR3 is also generated by other DNA sequences in the sample. The V gene is TRBV7-3, the J gene TRBJ2-1; D is uncertain. This CDR3 has 14 amino acids. CDR1 and CDR2 (germline): SGHTA, FQGTGA. With 0 bases removed from V and 1 base from J, the gap between germline ends came to 4 bases. In DNA form, the CDR3 reads TGTGCCAGCAGCTTAACGGGTTCCTACAATGAGCAGTTCTTC. Amino acids: CASSLTGSYNEQFF.

CDR3 in DNA: TGTGCCAGCAGCTTAGAGGGTAGCGAACCCTACGAGCAGTACTTC. This sequence encodes CASSLEGSEPYEQYF. This chain connects TRBV7-2 to TRBJ2-5; D is perhaps TRBD2 (5 bases). The J call may be wrong; the DNA end is better matched by TRBJ2-7. Germline lookup yields CDR1 SGHTA and CDR2 FQGNSA. The CDR3 spans 15 residues.

This clone was detected once. This chain uses TRBV9 with TRBJ2-3, with 9 bases identical to TRBD2. Germline CDR1 reads SGDLS; CDR2 reads YYNGEE. With 0 bases clipped from V and 2 bases from J, the junction kept 4 bases outside the gene matches. The CDR3 consists of 16 residues. As DNA, the CDR3 is TGTGCCAGCAGCGTAGAGGCTAGCGGGATCACAGATACGCAGTATTTT. It translates to CASSVEASGITDTQYF.

The chain recombines TRBV27 with TRBJ2-7, with D perhaps given as TRBD1 or TRBD2 (6 bases each). Trimming left V 0 bases short and J 3 bases short, with 12 bases between. The germline V gene has CDR1 MNHEY and CDR2 SMNVEV (reference sequence). CDR3 length equals 15 residues. Written as DNA, the CDR3 is TGTGCCAGCAGTTTATCTCCGGGGGCTCACTACGAGCAGTACTTC. This gives the protein CASSLSPGAHYEQYF.

V is TRBV30 and J is TRBJ2-3; TRBD2 matches at 10 bases. The germline V gene has CDR1 GTSNPN and CDR2 SVGIG (reference sequence). Trimming cost V 0 bases and J 4 bases; bases outside gene matches: 10. The CDR3 is made up of 17 amino acids. The CDR3 spells CAWSVGASGTSADTQYF. CDR3 nucleotides: TGTGCCTGGAGTGTTGGGGCTTCCGGGACTAGCGCAGATACGCAGTATTTT. Full variable domain (missing parts from reference TRBV30 and TRBJ2-3): SQTIHQWPATLVQPVGSPLSLECTVEGTSNPNLYWYRQAAGRGLQLLFYSVGIGQISSEVPQNLSASRPQDRQFILSSKKLLLSDSGFYLCAWSVGASGTSADTQYFGPGTRLTVL.

The CDR3 loop reads CASSRSDRKNTEAFF. The CDR3 bases are TGTGCCAGCAGTCGATCGGACAGAAAGAACACTGAAGCTTTCTTT. This chain joins TRBV27 and TRBJ1-1, with D maybe TRBD1 (6 bases). The CDR3 has 15 residues. Germline V gene lookup returns CDR1 MNHEY and CDR2 SMNVEV (reference sequence). Between the trimmed V and J ends, which lost 5 bases and 1 base, there was a span of 14 bases.

The rearrangement uses TRBV7-2 and TRBJ1-5, with D uncertain. Between the trimmed V and J ends, which lost 3 bases and 7 bases, there was a span of 10 bases. This CDR3 region has 13 residues. The germline V gene encodes CDR1 SGHTA and CDR2 FQGNSA. The CDR3 loop reads CASSFRSWQPQHF. For the CDR3, the DNA is TGTGCCAGCAGCTTCCGGAGTTGGCAGCCCCAGCATTTT.

This sequence joins TRBV5-1 and TRBJ1-4; 9 bases map to TRBD1. The germline V gene encodes CDR1 SGHRS and CDR2 YFSETQ. The CDR3 runs 15 residues. The junction had 12 bases not matched to a gene; V was cut back by 7 bases and J by 8 bases. The CDR3 DNA sequence: TGCGCCAGCGGGAACACACAGGGGGCGAACGAAAAACTGTTTTTT. As protein: CASGNTQGANEKLFF.

Of note for this clone: At one end the junction does not follow the germline gene, possibly because of a read error. The V gene is TRBV7-2, the J gene TRBJ2-5; no clear D. The CDR3 totals 14 residues. The V gene's germline CDR1 is SGHTA and CDR2 FQGNSA. The CDR3, as DNA: TGTGCCAGCAGCTTAAGTAGGGCCGGAGAGGCCCAGTACTTC. Amino acid sequence: CASSLSRAGEAQYF. The full variable domain, in which reference TRBV7-2 and TRBJ2-5 provide the parts outside the CDR3, is GAGVSQSPSNKVTEKGKDVELRCDPISGHTALYWYRQSLGQGLEFLIYFQGNSAPDKSGLPSDRFSAERTGGSVSTLTIQRTQQEDSAVYLCASSLSRAGEAQYFGPGTRLLVL.

The rearrangement joins TRBV19 to TRBJ1-2, with 7 bases matching TRBD1. The CDR3 has 15 residues. The germline CDR1 and CDR2 sequences are LNHDA and SQIVND (reference sequence). V lost 4 bases and J lost 0; bases outside the gene matches: 5. The CDR3 region has the DNA TGTGCCAGTAGTACGGGGACAGCAACTAACTATGGCTACACCTTC. This encodes CASSTGTATNYGYTF. The full variable domain, rest sourced from reference TRBV19 and TRBJ1-2, is DGGITQSPKYLFRKEGQNVTLSCEQNLNHDAMYWYRQDPGQGLRLIYYSQIVNDFQKGDIAEGYSVSREKKESFPLTVTSAQKNPTAFYLCASSTGTATNYGYTFGSGTRLTVV.

The rearrangement links TRBV7-2 to TRBJ2-7; D is unclear. This CDR3 is 15 amino acids long. Germline V lookup: CDR1 SGHTA, CDR2 FQGNSA. The V and J ends lost 3 bases and 0 bases respectively, with 12 bases between them. The CDR3 region has the DNA TGTGCCAGCAGCTTGGATCGAACCAGCTCCTACGAGCAGTACTTC. This sequence encodes CASSLDRTSSYEQYF.

The V and J genes are TRBV5-3 and TRBJ1-1; D is unclear. TRBV5-3 is reported as an ORF; its role is uncertain. The CDR3 has 16 residues. The V end was cut by 0 bases, the J end by 3 bases, with 15 bases between. The CDR3 protein is CARSLGHPGPYTEAFF. Here the CDR3 DNA reads TGTGCCAGAAGCTTGGGACATCCCGGCCCGTACACTGAAGCTTTCTTT.

The chain employs TRBV5-1 and TRBJ2-7; D ambiguous. V lost 6 bases and J lost 3, with 13 bases in between. The germline V gene has CDR1 SGHRS and CDR2 YFSETQ. The CDR3 length is 13 residues. The CDR3 sequence is CASTSSAGYEQYF. CDR3 nucleotide sequence: TGCGCCAGCACCTCATCAGCTGGCTACGAGCAGTACTTC.

This chain links TRBV4-1 with TRBJ2-5, with D perhaps matching TRBD1 (6 bases). Trimming pared 1 base from V and 1 base from J, leaving 13 bases between. Germline V gene data show CDR1 as MGHRA and CDR2 as YSYEKL. The CDR3 contains 16 residues. CDR3 loop: CASSQGSAGVQETQYF. The DNA for the CDR3 is TGCGCCAGCAGCCAAGGTTCTGCAGGGGTCCAAGAGACCCAGTACTTC.

A note on this clone: The junction differs from germline at one of its ends, possibly a read error. The gene calls are TRBV4-2 and TRBJ1-3; no reliable D call. Germline-derived CDR1 and CDR2 are LGHNA and YNFKEQ. CDR3 length: 17 residues. In DNA, the CDR3 is TGTGCCACCAGCAGTGTGGCTTCGGTTCTTTCTGGAAACACCATATATTTT. This gives the protein CATSSVASVLSGNTIYF.

The CDR3 DNA reads TGCGCCAGCAGCTTGGGTATAGCCGGGAGCTCCTACAATGAGCAGTTCTTC. Protein: CASSLGIAGSSYNEQFF. The gene calls are TRBV5-1 and TRBJ2-1; TRBD2 is a possible D gene (6 bases). Germline loops: CDR1 SGHRS, CDR2 YFSETQ. This CDR3 is 17 amino acids long. Trimming removed 0 bases at V and 0 bases at J, with 13 bases between.

The V gene is TRBV10-3, the J gene TRBJ1-5; no clear D. The CDR3 is 14 residues long. V lost 2 bases to trimming and J lost 1 base, with 6 bases between them. CDR1 and CDR2 from the germline V gene are ENHRY and SYGVKD. The DNA for the CDR3 is TGTGCCATCAGTGAGCCGACCAGCAATCAGCCCCAGCATTTT. As protein: CAISEPTSNQPQHF.

This clone was found a few times. Additional DNA sequences in this sample encode the identical CDR3. The genes are TRBV2 and TRBJ1-1; maybe TRBD1 (5 bases). CDR1 is SNHLY and CDR2 is FYNNEI in the germline V gene. V lost 6 bases and J 2 bases, leaving 10 bases between the germline ends. CDR3 size: 13 residues. The CDR3 sequence is CASSSGPNTEAFF. Written as DNA, the CDR3 is TGTGCCAGCAGCTCGGGACCTAACACTGAAGCTTTCTTT.

The V gene is TRBV29-1, the J gene TRBJ1-1; 7 bases fit TRBD1. CDR3 length: 13 residues. V dropped 7 bases and J dropped 1; count of bases not matched to a gene: 6. Germline values: CDR1 SQVTM, CDR2 ANQGSEA. CDR3 nucleotide sequence: TGCAGCGCCTACAGGGGCACGAACACTGAAGCTTTCTTT. This sequence encodes CSAYRGTNTEAFF.

This chain uses TRBV28 with TRBJ1-1, with D hard to call. Germline values: CDR1 MDHEN, CDR2 SYDVKM. Trimming removed 5 bases from V and 4 bases from J, with 14 bases in between. The CDR3 is 14 residues long. The CDR3, as DNA: TGTGCCAGCAGTACCCGACTCCCCCGCACTGAAGCTTTCTTT. This translates into CASSTRLPRTEAFF.

The V and J genes are TRBV7-9 and TRBJ2-6, with D unclear. The germline gives CDR1 SEHNR, CDR2 FQNEAQ (reference sequence). With 0 bases removed from V and 4 bases from J, the gap between germline ends came to 16 bases. This CDR3 spans 18 amino acids. The CDR3 bases are TGTGCCAGCAGCTTAGCGGCGAACAGTTGGTCCGGGGCCAACGTCCTGACTTTC. Its protein is CASSLAANSWSGANVLTF. Supplemented by reference TRBV7-9 and TRBJ2-6, the full variable domain reads DTGVSQNPRHKITKRGQNVTFRCDPISEHNRLYWYRQTLGQGPEFLTYFQNEAQLEKSRLLSDRFSAERPKGSFSTLEIQRTEQGDSAMYLCASSLAANSWSGANVLTFGAGSRLTVL.

The chain couples TRBV5-1 to TRBJ2-2; the D is unclear. The CDR3 covers 15 residues. Trimming removed 0 bases from V and 6 bases from J, with 12 bases in between. The germline V gene encodes CDR1 SGHRS and CDR2 YFSETQ. The CDR3 sequence is CASSLAESVSGELFF. The CDR3 DNA is TGCGCCAGCAGCTTGGCTGAGTCAGTCTCCGGGGAGCTGTTTTTT.

This chain joins TRBV6-1 and TRBJ1-1; possible D gene TRBD1, 6 bases. Germline CDR1 and CDR2: MNHNS and SASEGT. The CDR3 is made up of 16 amino acids. V lost 1 base and J 4 bases, leaving 16 bases between the germline ends. The CDR3 region is CASSEVGGLGGTEAFF. DNA of the CDR3: TGTGCCAGCAGTGAAGTTGGGGGGCTTGGGGGCACTGAAGCTTTCTTT.

This chain connects TRBV27 to TRBJ2-7; the D gene could be TRBD1 or TRBD2 (5 bases each). Trimming took off 2 bases at V and 5 bases at J, with 13 bases between the two ends. Germline V gives CDR1 MNHEY, CDR2 SMNVEV (reference sequence). The CDR3 length is 14 residues. The DNA for the CDR3 is TGTGCCAGCAGTTTAAGGGACCCCCCGGACGAGCAGTACTTC. Residues: CASSLRDPPDEQYF.

The rearrangement joins TRBV7-2 to TRBJ1-4, with D maybe TRBD1 (5 bases). The CDR3 contains 16 residues. Germline CDR1 and CDR2: SGHTA and FQGNSA. V lost 5 bases, J lost 0 bases, and 13 bases lay in between. CDR3 nucleotide sequence: TGTGCCAGCAGCCCCCGTCGGGGGTCAACTAATGAAAAACTGTTTTTT. It encodes CASSPRRGSTNEKLFF.

This rearrangement joins TRBV27 to TRBJ2-4; 10 bases match TRBD1. V trimming: 2 bases; J trimming: 8 bases; junction bases outside the gene matches: 9. This CDR3 is built from 16 residues. Germline values: CDR1 MNHEY, CDR2 SMNVEV (reference sequence). The CDR3 loop reads CASSLRPTGGWHIQYF. In DNA, the CDR3 is TGTGCCAGCAGTTTACGCCCGACAGGGGGCTGGCACATTCAGTACTTC.

This sequence joins TRBV7-9 and TRBJ2-5; 8 bases map to TRBD1. The trim removed 5 bases at V and 2 bases at J, leaving 13 bases unmatched. The CDR3 has 17 amino acids. The germline V gene encodes CDR1 SEHNR and CDR2 FQNEAQ (reference sequence). The DNA of the CDR3 is TGTGCCAGCAGCACTTACAGGGGGAATAATAGACAAGAGACCCAGTACTTC. Amino acid sequence: CASSTYRGNNRQETQYF.

Written as DNA, the CDR3 is TGTGCCAGCAGCTTGGGCGGCGGGGCTCACGAGCAGTACTTC. It is translated as CASSLGGGAHEQYF. This rearrangement joins TRBV5-6 to TRBJ2-7; tentative D call: TRBD2 (6 bases). The ends were cut back, 0 bases at V and 5 bases at J, with 12 bases in the middle. The CDR3 runs 14 residues. The germline V gene has CDR1 SGHDT and CDR2 YYEEEE.

The CDR3, as DNA: TGTGCCAGTAGTATAATATTGGGCAGGGAGGCGGATGGCTACACCTTC. This encodes CASSIILGREADGYTF. The gene calls are TRBV19 and TRBJ1-2, with D maybe TRBD1 (5 bases). The CDR3 covers 16 residues. The V gene's germline CDR1 is LNHDA and CDR2 SQIVND (reference sequence). The ends were cut back, 2 bases at V and 6 bases at J, with 19 bases in the middle.